These 9 T cell receptor beta chains originate from one sample sequenced in a study of human T cells and chemical hapten exposure. Time point indicated: pre-sensitization, week 0. Treatment indicated: therapeutic diphenylcyclopropenone sensitization with weekly scalp DPC. TCRdb passed the RACE reads through MiXCR, listing each CDR3 protein once. The table includes around 300,000 distinct CDR3 sequences, 7.5% to 8% detected once. The sample in question was whole blood, obtained in connection with sensitization to the hapten diphenylcyclopropenone (DPC). All receptors come from a man younger than 30 with alopecia areata. Some clones in this sample may be carry-over from other donors' samples.

This clonotype occurred a few times. V is TRBV28 and J is TRBJ2-3; TRBD1 matches 11 bases. The germline CDR1 and CDR2 sequences are MDHEN and SYDVKM. The CDR3 has 14 amino acids. J gave up 4 bases and V 8 bases, and 5 bases lay outside the gene matches. CDR3 nucleotide sequence: TGTGCCAGCGGGGACAGGGGGTTCGCAGATACGCAGTATTTT. This gives the protein CASGDRGFADTQYF.

This clonotype has a handful of counts. The chain couples TRBV7-2 to TRBJ2-5; no clear D gene. The CDR3 loop spans 15 amino acids. The V gene's germline CDR1 is SGHTA and CDR2 FQGNSA. Between the trimmed V and J ends, which lost 0 bases and 0 bases, there was a span of 8 bases. CDR3 bases: TGTGCCAGCAGCTTAGCGGGGTCCGACCAAGAGACCCAGTACTTC. Residues: CASSLAGSDQETQYF.

The genes are TRBV6-1 and TRBJ2-7; 12 bases match TRBD1. With 3 bases clipped from V and 1 base from J, the junction kept 7 bases outside the gene matches. CDR1 and CDR2 from the germline V gene are MNHNS and SASEGT. The CDR3 length is 17 residues. The CDR3 nucleotides read TGTGCCAGCAGTGACGGGACAGGGGGCCTGAGGTCCTACGAGCAGTACTTC. As protein: CASSDGTGGLRSYEQYF.

The CDR3 DNA is TGCAGCGTTAGGACAGGGCTGGGTCAGCCCCAGCATTTT. This translates into CSVRTGLGQPQHF. This rearrangement joins TRBV29-1 to TRBJ1-5; 8 positions match TRBD1. Per germline, CDR1 SQVTM and CDR2 ANQGSEA. The CDR3 is made up of 13 amino acids. V trimming: 5 bases; J trimming: 6 bases; junction bases outside the gene matches: 6. Complete variable domain (other parts from reference TRBV29-1 and TRBJ1-5): SAVISQKPSRDICQRGTSLTIQCQVDSQVTMMFWYRQQPGQSLTLIATANQGSEATYESGFVIDKFPISRPNLTFSTLTVSNMSPEDSSIYLCSVRTGLGQPQHFGDGTRLSIL.

This clonotype was seen at least ten times. The V call is TRBV7-8, the J call TRBJ1-2; D is possibly TRBD1 (6 bases). The germline V gene encodes CDR1 SGHVS and CDR2 FQNEAQ. Trimming took 1 base from V and 5 from J, leaving 14 bases between them. The CDR3 sequence is 15 residues long. CDR3 DNA: TGTGCCAGCAGCTTAGGGTCCTGGGACACTTATGGCTACACCTTC. Protein product: CASSLGSWDTYGYTF.

Only a few counts were recorded for this clonotype. V usage is TRBV12-3 or TRBV12-4 and J usage is TRBJ1-2; 7 nucleotides agree with TRBD1. The ends lost 8 bases at V and 2 bases at J; junction bases unmatched: 14. The CDR3 length is 16 residues. CDR3 sequence: CASSPPRGRINYGYTF. Here the CDR3 DNA reads TGTGCCAGCTCCCCGCCGAGGGGGCGCATCAACTATGGCTACACCTTC.

This clonotype appeared a few times. In nucleotides, the CDR3 is TGCAGCGCTACTACAGGGGGGAACACTGAAGCTTTCTTT. This sequence encodes CSATTGGNTEAFF. This chain joins TRBV29-1 and TRBJ1-1; 8 nucleotides line up with TRBD1. Germline V gene data show CDR1 as SQVTM and CDR2 as ANQGSEA. CDR3 length: 13 residues. V lost 7 bases, J lost 1 base, and 5 bases stayed unmatched.

The chain recombines TRBV27 with TRBJ1-3, with TRBD1 identical over 7 bases. Germline V gene lookup returns CDR1 MNHEY and CDR2 SMNVEV (reference sequence). V shed 5 bases, J shed 4 bases, and the junction held 8 bases outside the gene matches. The CDR3 runs to 15 residues. CDR3 in amino acids: CASSIGTDEGNTIYF. DNA of the CDR3: TGTGCCAGCAGTATTGGGACAGATGAGGGAAACACCATATATTTT.

This clonotype was found a few times. The chain uses TRBV5-1 and TRBJ2-7; 7 positions match TRBD1. Looked up from germline, CDR1 is SGHRS and CDR2 is YFSETQ. Trimming at V came to 2 bases and at J to 3 bases, leaving 2 bases not matched to a gene. This CDR3 contains 13 residues. DNA for the CDR3: TGCGCCAGCAGCTTAAACAGGGGCTACGAGCAGTACTTC. Translating it yields CASSLNRGYEQYF.